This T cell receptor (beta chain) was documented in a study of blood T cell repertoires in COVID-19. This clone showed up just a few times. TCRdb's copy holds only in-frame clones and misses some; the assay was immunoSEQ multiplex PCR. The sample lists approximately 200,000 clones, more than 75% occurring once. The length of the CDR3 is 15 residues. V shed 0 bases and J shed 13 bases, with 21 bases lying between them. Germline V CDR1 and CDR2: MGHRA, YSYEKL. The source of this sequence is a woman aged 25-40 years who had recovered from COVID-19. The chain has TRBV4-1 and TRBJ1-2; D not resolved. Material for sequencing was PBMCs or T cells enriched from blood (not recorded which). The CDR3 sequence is CASSQDQAPFYLVTF. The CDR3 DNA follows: TGCGCCAGCAGCCAAGATCAGGCTCCGTTCTACTTGGTCACCTTC.